The 15 T cell receptor beta chains below all came from one sample that was sequenced in a study of CD39 and CD103 CD8 tumor-infiltrating T cells. Measured with immunoSEQ multiplex PCR; TCRdb has only the in-frame clones, and not every one. The profile shows about 17,000 clones, 75% to 95% of them singletons. The sequenced material came from CD8+ T cells sorted from blood. Subset given: total memory CD8 T cells (CD45RA-CCR7+/-) from blood or uninvolved lymph node. These receptor sequences come from a human donor with head and neck squamous cell carcinoma.

This chain links TRBV7-9 with TRBJ1-6; D ambiguous. The CDR3 has 14 amino acids. The germline CDR1 and CDR2 sequences are SEHNR and FQNEAQ (reference sequence). V lost 6 bases and J 6 bases, leaving 12 bases between the germline ends. The CDR3 DNA follows: TGTGCCAGCAGAGATTCCGCAGTTAATTCACCCCTCCACTTT. Its protein product is CASRDSAVNSPLHF. Together with reference TRBV7-9 and TRBJ1-6, the CDR3 gives the full variable domain: DTGVSQNPRHKITKRGQNVTFRCDPISEHNRLYWYRQTLGQGPEFLTYFQNEAQLEKSRLLSDRFSAERPKGSFSTLEIQRTEQGDSAMYLCASRDSAVNSPLHFGNGTRLTVT.

The chain has TRBV9 and TRBJ2-1; D possibly corresponds to TRBD2 (5 bases). The CDR3 runs 13 residues. Per germline, CDR1 SGDLS and CDR2 YYNGEE. Trimming removed 0 bases at V and 10 bases at J, with 11 bases between. CDR3 sequence reads: CASSVVSGREQFF. CDR3 sequence (DNA): TGTGCCAGCAGCGTAGTCAGCGGTAGGGAGCAGTTCTTC. The full variable domain, in which reference TRBV9 and TRBJ2-1 provide the parts outside the CDR3, is DSGVTQTPKHLITATGQRVTLRCSPRSGDLSVYWYQQSLDQGLQFLIQYYNGEERAKGNILERFSAQQFPDLHSELNLSSLELGDSALYFCASSVVSGREQFFGPGTRLTVL.

This clone has only one observation. The chain combines TRBV7-6 with TRBJ2-3; D gene uncertain. V lost 1 base to trimming and J lost 4 bases, with 18 bases between them. The CDR3 contains 17 residues. CDR1 and CDR2 (germline): SGHVS, FNYEAQ. CDR3 loop: CASSLGHDPYLPDTQYF. The CDR3 DNA is TGTGCCAGCAGCTTAGGGCATGACCCTTACTTGCCAGATACGCAGTATTTT.

J is TRBJ2-3 and V is TRBV27; D gene uncertain. The germline V and J ends were trimmed by 4 bases and 2 bases, with 7 bases remaining between them. CDR1 and CDR2 (germline): MNHEY, SMNVEV (reference sequence). The length of the CDR3 is 13 residues. In nucleotides, the CDR3 is TGTGCCAGCAGTTGGTCATACACAGATACGCAGTATTTT. Translation: CASSWSYTDTQYF.

The chain has TRBV7-3 and TRBJ2-1; 9 bases match TRBD2. Germline V lookup: CDR1 SGHTA, CDR2 FQGTGA. After removal of 5 bases from V and 6 bases from J, the junction contained 14 bases not matched to a gene. The CDR3 spans 17 residues. CDR3 loop: CASSPRGRLAGSNEQFF. DNA of the CDR3: TGTGCCAGCAGCCCGAGGGGTCGGCTAGCGGGGTCCAATGAGCAGTTCTTC.

The V gene is TRBV5-8, the J gene TRBJ2-1; 7 bases are shared with TRBD2. Germline loops: CDR1 SGHTS, CDR2 YDEGEE. After removal of 2 bases from V and 2 bases from J, the junction contained 4 bases not matched to a gene. The CDR3 runs 15 residues. This CDR3 is CASSFLAGAYNEQFF. The CDR3 DNA reads as TGTGCCAGCAGCTTTCTTGCGGGGGCCTACAATGAGCAGTTCTTC.

The rearrangement uses TRBV28 and TRBJ2-3; no definite D call. V was cut by 2 bases and J by 2 bases, with 14 bases left in between. Germline V lookup: CDR1 MDHEN, CDR2 SYDVKM. CDR3 length: 16 amino acids. DNA of the CDR3: TGTGCCAGCAGTTTAAGATTCAATCTTTACACAGATACGCAGTATTTT. Translation: CASSLRFNLYTDTQYF.

The V gene is TRBV2, the J gene TRBJ2-1; 10 bases agree with TRBD1. The junction had 2 bases not matched to a gene; V was cut back by 5 bases and J by 4 bases. Looked up from germline, CDR1 is SNHLY and CDR2 is FYNNEI. The CDR3 is 14 amino acids. CDR3 sequence (DNA): TGTGCCAGCAGTCGGGACAGGGGTTACAATGAGCAGTTCTTC. Protein: CASSRDRGYNEQFF.

The chain combines TRBV13 with TRBJ2-7, with 11 bases aligning to TRBD1. Germline trimming cut 5 bases from V and 1 base from J; bases unmatched to any gene: 13. The CDR3 length is 18 residues. In germline, CDR1 is PRHDT, CDR2 FYEKMQ (reference sequence). The CDR3 loop reads CASSPEIGGQGASYEQYF. For the CDR3, the DNA is TGTGCCAGCAGCCCCGAGATAGGAGGACAGGGGGCTTCCTACGAGCAGTACTTC. Using reference TRBV13 and TRBJ2-7 for the parts outside the CDR3, the full variable domain is AAGVIQSPRHLIKEKRETATLKCYPIPRHDTVYWYQQGPGQDPQFLISFYEKMQSDKGSIPDRFSAQQFSDYHSELNMSSLELGDSALYFCASSPEIGGQGASYEQYFGPGTRLTVT.

The chain is built from TRBV27 and TRBJ2-2; weak D call: TRBD2 (6 bases). The V end was cut by 8 bases, the J end by 1 base, with 23 bases between. This CDR3 has 18 amino acids. CDR1 MNHEY and CDR2 SMNVEV come from the germline V gene (reference sequence). The CDR3 nucleotides are TGTGCCAGCCAGCTTGCAGTAGCGGCAACCATGAACACCGGGGAGCTGTTTTTT. Translation gives CASQLAVAATMNTGELFF.

The chain couples TRBV4-1 to TRBJ2-7; 7 nucleotides match TRBD1. The ends lost 4 bases at V and 0 bases at J; junction bases unmatched: 6. Germline values: CDR1 MGHRA, CDR2 YSYEKL. CDR3 length equals 15 residues. The CDR3 is CASSPLTGYSYEQYF. The CDR3 DNA reads TGCGCCAGCAGCCCCTTGACAGGGTACTCCTACGAGCAGTACTTC.

J is TRBJ2-5 and V is TRBV6-1; no reliable D call. Germline V gene sequence: CDR1 MNHNS, CDR2 SASEGT. Trimming removed 7 bases at V and 3 bases at J, with 15 bases between. The CDR3 consists of 14 residues. CDR3 sequence (DNA): TGTGCCAGCACCCTATTTTATAGTGAAGAGACCCAGTACTTC. As protein: CASTLFYSEETQYF.

V usage is TRBV7-9 and J usage is TRBJ1-3; a possible D gene is TRBD1 (6 bases). In germline, CDR1 is SEHNR, CDR2 FQNEAQ (reference sequence). CDR3 length: 16 residues. V lost 5 bases and J lost 0, with 14 bases in between. As DNA, the CDR3 is TGTGCCAGCAGCAGAACAGGGACAAGCTCTGGAAACACCATATATTTT. Translated, it gives CASSRTGTSSGNTIYF.

In this sample, this clone is medium-sized. The V gene is TRBV1, the J gene TRBJ2-1; no DNA check was done on the table's D call, TRBD2. TRBV1 is recorded as a pseudogene. The CDR3 has 18 amino acids. Here the CDR3 DNA reads TGCACCAGCAGCCAAGATTCTAGCGGGGGACCTCAATACAATGAGCAGTTCTTC. Translation: CTSSQDSSGGPQYNEQFF.

The V and J genes are TRBV15 and TRBJ1-6; TRBD1 might be the D (5 bases). The CDR3 is 16 amino acids. Trimming cost V 9 bases and J 4 bases, with 19 bases left between them. The V gene's germline CDR1 is LNHNV and CDR2 YYDKDF (reference sequence). This CDR3 reads CATSPGGGGYNSPLHF. CDR3 DNA: TGTGCCACTAGCCCGGGGGGAGGCGGATATAATTCACCCCTCCACTTT.